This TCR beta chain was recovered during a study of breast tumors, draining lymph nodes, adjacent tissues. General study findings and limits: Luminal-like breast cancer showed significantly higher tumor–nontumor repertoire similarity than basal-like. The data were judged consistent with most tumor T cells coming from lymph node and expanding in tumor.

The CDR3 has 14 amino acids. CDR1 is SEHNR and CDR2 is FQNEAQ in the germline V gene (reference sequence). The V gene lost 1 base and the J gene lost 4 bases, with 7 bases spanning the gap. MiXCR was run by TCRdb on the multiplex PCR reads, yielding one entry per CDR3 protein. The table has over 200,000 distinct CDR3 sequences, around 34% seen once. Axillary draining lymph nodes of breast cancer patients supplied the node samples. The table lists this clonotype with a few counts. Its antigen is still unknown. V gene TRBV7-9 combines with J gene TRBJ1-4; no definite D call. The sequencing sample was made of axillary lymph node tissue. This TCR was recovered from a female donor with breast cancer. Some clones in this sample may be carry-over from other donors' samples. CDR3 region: CASSLDTLNEKLFF. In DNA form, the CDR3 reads TGTGCCAGCAGCTTAGACACTCTTAATGAAAAACTGTTTTTT.